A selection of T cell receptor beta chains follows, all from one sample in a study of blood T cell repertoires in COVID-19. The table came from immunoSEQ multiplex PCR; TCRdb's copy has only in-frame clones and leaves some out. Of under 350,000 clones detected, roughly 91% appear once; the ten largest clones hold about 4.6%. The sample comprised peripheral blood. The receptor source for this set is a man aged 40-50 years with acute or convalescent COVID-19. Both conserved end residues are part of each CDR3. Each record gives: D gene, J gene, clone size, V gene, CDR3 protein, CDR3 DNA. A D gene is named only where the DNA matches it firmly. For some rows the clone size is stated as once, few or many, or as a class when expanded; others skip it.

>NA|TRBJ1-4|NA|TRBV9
CASSAGRPNEKLFF
TGTGCCAGCAGCGCAGGGAGGCCGAATGAAAAACTGTTTTTT
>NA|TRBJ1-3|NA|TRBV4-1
CASSLERQAFSGNTIYF
TGCGCCAGCAGCCTAGAAAGACAGGCATTCTCTGGAAACACCATATATTTT
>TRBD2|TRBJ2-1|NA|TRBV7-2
CASAREREAEQFF
TGTGCCAGCGCCCGCGAGCGGGAGGCTGAGCAGTTCTTC
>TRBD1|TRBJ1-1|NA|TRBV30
CAWSKQGYTEAFF
TGTGCCTGGAGTAAACAGGGGTACACTGAAGCTTTCTTT
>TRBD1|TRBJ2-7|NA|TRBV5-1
CASTPNPGQGIYEQYF
TGCGCCAGCACCCCTAACCCGGGACAGGGCATCTACGAGCAGTACTTC
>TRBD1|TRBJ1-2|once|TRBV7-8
CASSDGDRGLGGYTF
TGTGCCAGCAGCGATGGGGACAGGGGGCTTGGTGGCTACACCTTC
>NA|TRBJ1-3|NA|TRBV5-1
CASSLVGSGNTIYF
TGCGCCAGCAGCTTGGTCGGTTCTGGAAACACCATATATTTT
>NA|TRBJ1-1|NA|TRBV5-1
CASSLGTAEREAFF
TGCGCCAGCAGCTTGGGGACAGCGGAGCGTGAAGCTTTCTTT
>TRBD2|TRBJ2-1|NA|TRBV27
CASRNLAGGYNEQFF
TGTGCCAGCAGGAACCTAGCGGGGGGATACAATGAGCAGTTCTTC
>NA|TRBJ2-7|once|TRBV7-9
CASSQAFSAGNREQYF
TGTGCCAGCAGCCAGGCATTTAGTGCAGGGAATCGCGAGCAGTACTTC
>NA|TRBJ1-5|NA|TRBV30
CAWTRGSGQPQHF
TGTGCCTGGACCAGGGGTTCTGGACAGCCCCAGCATTTT
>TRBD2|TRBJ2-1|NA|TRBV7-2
CASSLTRGGYNEQFF
TGTGCCAGCAGCTTAACGCGGGGGGGCTACAATGAGCAGTTCTTC
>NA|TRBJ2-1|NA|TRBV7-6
CASSLVYGHPYNEQFF
TGTGCCAGCAGCTTAGTATACGGACACCCCTACAATGAGCAGTTCTTC
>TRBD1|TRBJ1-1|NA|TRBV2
CASSHRGKEAFF
TGTGCCAGCAGTCACAGGGGGAAAGAAGCTTTCTTT
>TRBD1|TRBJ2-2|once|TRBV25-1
CASSRGQGSTGELFF
TGTGCCAGCAGCCGGGGACAGGGAAGCACCGGGGAGCTGTTTTTT
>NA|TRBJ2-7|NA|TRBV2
CASSVEALVEQYF
TGTGCCAGCAGTGTGGAGGCCCTTGTCGAGCAGTACTTC
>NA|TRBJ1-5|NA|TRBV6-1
CASSEEVGPANQPQHF
TGTGCCAGCAGTGAAGAAGTGGGGCCGGCCAATCAGCCCCAGCATTTT
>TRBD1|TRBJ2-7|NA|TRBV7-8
CASSYDRVPSHEQYF
TGTGCCAGCAGCTACGACAGGGTCCCTTCTCACGAGCAGTACTTC
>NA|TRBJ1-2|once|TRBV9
CASSVGVGHYGYTF
TGTGCCAGCAGCGTAGGAGTGGGGCACTATGGCTACACCTTC
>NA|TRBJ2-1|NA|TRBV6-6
CASSSPPFQFF
TGTGCCAGCAGTTCCCCCCCTTTTCAGTTCTTC
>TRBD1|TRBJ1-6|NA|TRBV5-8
CASSFIPGQGPTFYNSPLHF
TGTGCCAGCAGCTTTATACCGGGACAGGGGCCCACCTTTTATAATTCACCCCTCCACTTT
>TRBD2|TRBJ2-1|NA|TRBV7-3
CASGAGRGDEQFF
TGTGCCAGCGGGGCAGGGAGGGGAGATGAGCAGTTCTTC
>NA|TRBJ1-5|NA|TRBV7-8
CASSLAGVPGAQHF
TGTGCCAGCAGCTTAGCGGGGGTCCCGGGGGCCCAGCATTTT
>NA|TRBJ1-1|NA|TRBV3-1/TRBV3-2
CASSHFDRMNTEAFF
TGTGCCAGCAGCCACTTTGACAGAATGAACACTGAAGCTTTCTTT
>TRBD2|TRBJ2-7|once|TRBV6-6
CASQTSGGLWAEQYF
TGTGCCAGTCAGACTAGCGGGGGGCTCTGGGCCGAGCAGTACTTC
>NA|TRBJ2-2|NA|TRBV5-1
CASNPLTGDTGELFF
TGCGCCAGCAACCCTCTGACAGGAGACACCGGGGAGCTGTTTTTT
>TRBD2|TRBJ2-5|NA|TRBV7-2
CASSLGTSRLETQYF
TGTGCCAGCAGCTTAGGGACTAGTAGGTTGGAGACCCAGTACTTC
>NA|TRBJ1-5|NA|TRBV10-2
CASSESDSSGQPQHF
TGCGCCAGCAGTGAGTCGGACTCTTCGGGACAGCCCCAGCATTTT
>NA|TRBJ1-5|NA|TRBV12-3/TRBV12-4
CASSSYSNQPQHF
TGTGCCAGCAGTTCCTACAGCAATCAGCCCCAGCATTTT
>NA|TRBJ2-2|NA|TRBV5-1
CASSSGSGELFF
TGCGCCAGCTCGAGCGGGTCCGGGGAGCTGTTTTTT
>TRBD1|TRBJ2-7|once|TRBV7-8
CASSFQGASYEQYF
TGTGCCAGCAGCTTCCAGGGGGCCAGCTACGAGCAGTACTTC
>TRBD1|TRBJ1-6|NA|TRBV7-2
CASSSRDRGSPLHF
TGTGCCAGCAGCTCCCGGGACAGGGGTTCACCCCTCCACTTT
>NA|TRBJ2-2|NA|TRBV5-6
CASSLVRGTGELFF
TGTGCCAGCAGCTTGGTCAGGGGCACCGGGGAGCTGTTTTTT
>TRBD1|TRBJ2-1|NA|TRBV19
CASSNPGQGSSNEQFF
TGTGCCAGTAGTAACCCGGGACAGGGGTCGTCGAATGAGCAGTTCTTC
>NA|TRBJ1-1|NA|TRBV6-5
CASSRGGGMNTEAFF
TGTGCCAGCAGCCGGGGGGGAGGGATGAACACTGAAGCTTTCTTT
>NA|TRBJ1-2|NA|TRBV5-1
CASSLEAGQGYTF
TGCGCCAGCAGCTTGGAGGCAGGCCAGGGCTACACCTTC
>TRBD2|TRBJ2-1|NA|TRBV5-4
CASTRTSEHNEQFF
TGTGCCAGCACGCGGACTAGCGAGCACAATGAGCAGTTCTTC
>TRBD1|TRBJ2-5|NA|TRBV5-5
CASSFSGQGTGETQYF
TGTGCCAGCAGCTTTTCTGGACAGGGGACTGGAGAGACCCAGTACTTC
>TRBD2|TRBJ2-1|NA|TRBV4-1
CASSSSGGANEQFF
TGCGCCAGCAGCTCGAGCGGGGGGGCCAATGAGCAGTTCTTC
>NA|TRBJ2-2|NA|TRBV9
CASSVGRGGTGELFF
TGTGCCAGCAGCGTAGGCAGGGGTGGGACCGGGGAGCTGTTTTTT
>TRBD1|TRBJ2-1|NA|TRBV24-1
CATSDRTGGMDEQFF
TGTGCCACCAGTGATAGGACAGGGGGCATGGATGAGCAGTTCTTC
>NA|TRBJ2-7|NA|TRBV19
CASNPGGQKAHEQYF
TGTGCCAGTAATCCCGGGGGACAGAAGGCCCACGAGCAGTACTTC
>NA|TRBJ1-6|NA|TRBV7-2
CASSLVGGPGGTTLHF
TGTGCCAGCAGCTTAGTAGGGGGACCGGGGGGGACTACCCTCCACTTT
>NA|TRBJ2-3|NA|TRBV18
CASSLDTPSTDTQYF
TGTGCCAGCTCACTCGACACCCCTAGCACAGATACGCAGTATTTT
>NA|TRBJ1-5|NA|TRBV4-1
CASSHAHRTYYQPQHF
TGCGCCAGCAGCCATGCCCACCGGACTTATTATCAGCCCCAGCATTTT